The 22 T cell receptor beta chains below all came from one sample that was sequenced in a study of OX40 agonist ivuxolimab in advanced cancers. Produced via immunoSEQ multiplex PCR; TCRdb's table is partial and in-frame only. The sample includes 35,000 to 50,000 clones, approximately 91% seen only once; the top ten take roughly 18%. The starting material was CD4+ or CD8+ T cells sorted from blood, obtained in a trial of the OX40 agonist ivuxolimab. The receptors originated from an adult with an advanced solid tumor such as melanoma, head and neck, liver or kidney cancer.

In DNA, the CDR3 is TGTGCCAGTAGTAGGGCCTCCTGGGGGGTCTGGAATGAAAAACTGTTTTTT. As protein: CASSRASWGVWNEKLFF. The V gene is TRBV19, the J gene TRBJ1-4, with a tentative D call TRBD1 (5 bases). V shed 4 bases and J shed 5 bases, with 20 bases lying between them. The germline CDR1 and CDR2 sequences are LNHDA and SQIVND (reference sequence). This CDR3 spans 17 amino acids.

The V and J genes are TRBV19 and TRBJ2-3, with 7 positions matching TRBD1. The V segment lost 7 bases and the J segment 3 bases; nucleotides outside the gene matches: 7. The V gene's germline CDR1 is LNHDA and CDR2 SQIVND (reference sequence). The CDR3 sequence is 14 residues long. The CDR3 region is CASTEGAWTDTQYF. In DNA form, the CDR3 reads TGTGCCAGTACCGAGGGGGCTTGGACAGATACGCAGTATTTT. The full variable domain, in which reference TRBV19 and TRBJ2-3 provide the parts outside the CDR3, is DGGITQSPKYLFRKEGQNVTLSCEQNLNHDAMYWYRQDPGQGLRLIYYSQIVNDFQKGDIAEGYSVSREKKESFPLTVTSAQKNPTAFYLCASTEGAWTDTQYFGPGTRLTVL.

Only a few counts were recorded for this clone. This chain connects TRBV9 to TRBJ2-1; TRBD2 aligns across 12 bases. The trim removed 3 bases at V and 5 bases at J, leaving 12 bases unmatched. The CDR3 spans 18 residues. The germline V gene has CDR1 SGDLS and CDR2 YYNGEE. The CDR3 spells CASSASTSGGPLNNEQFF. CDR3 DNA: TGTGCCAGCAGCGCCAGCACTAGCGGGGGGCCCCTCAACAATGAGCAGTTCTTC. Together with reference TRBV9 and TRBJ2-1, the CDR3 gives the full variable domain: DSGVTQTPKHLITATGQRVTLRCSPRSGDLSVYWYQQSLDQGLQFLIQYYNGEERAKGNILERFSAQQFPDLHSELNLSSLELGDSALYFCASSASTSGGPLNNEQFFGPGTRLTVL.

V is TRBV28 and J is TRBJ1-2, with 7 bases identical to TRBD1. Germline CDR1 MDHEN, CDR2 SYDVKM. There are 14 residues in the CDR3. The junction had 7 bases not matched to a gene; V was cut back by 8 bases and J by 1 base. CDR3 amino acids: CASGHRGINYGYTF. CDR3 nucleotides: TGTGCCAGCGGGCACAGGGGAATTAACTATGGCTACACCTTC.

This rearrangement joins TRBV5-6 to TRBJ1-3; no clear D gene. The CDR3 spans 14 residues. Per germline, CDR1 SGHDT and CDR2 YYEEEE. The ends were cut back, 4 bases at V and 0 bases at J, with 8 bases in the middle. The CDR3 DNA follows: TGTGCCAGCAGCGTAGGTAGCTCTGGAAACACCATATATTTT. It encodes CASSVGSSGNTIYF.

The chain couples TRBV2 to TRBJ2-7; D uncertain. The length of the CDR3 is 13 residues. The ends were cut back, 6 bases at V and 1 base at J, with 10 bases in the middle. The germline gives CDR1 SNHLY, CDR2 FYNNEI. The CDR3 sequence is CASRETSSYEQYF. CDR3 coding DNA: TGTGCCAGCAGGGAGACGAGTTCCTACGAGCAGTACTTC.

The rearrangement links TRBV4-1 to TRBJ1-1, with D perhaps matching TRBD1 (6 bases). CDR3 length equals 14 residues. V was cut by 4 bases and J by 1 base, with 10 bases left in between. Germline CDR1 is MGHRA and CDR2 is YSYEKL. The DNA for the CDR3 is TGCGCCAGCAGCCTGGGACACGCGAACACTGAAGCTTTCTTT. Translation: CASSLGHANTEAFF.

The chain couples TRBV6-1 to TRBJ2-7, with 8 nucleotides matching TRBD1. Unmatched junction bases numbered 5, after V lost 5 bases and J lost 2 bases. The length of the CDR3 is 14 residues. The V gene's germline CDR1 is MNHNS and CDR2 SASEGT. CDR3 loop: CASSSRQGTYEQYF. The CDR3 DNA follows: TGTGCCAGCAGTTCCCGACAGGGGACCTACGAGCAGTACTTC.

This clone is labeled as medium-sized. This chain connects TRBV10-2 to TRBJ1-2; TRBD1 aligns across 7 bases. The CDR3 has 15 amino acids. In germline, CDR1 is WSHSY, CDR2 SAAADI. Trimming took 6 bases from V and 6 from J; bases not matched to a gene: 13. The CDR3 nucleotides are TGCGCCAGCAGGAAGCTACAGGGGTCCTATGATGGCTACACCTTC. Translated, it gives CASRKLQGSYDGYTF.

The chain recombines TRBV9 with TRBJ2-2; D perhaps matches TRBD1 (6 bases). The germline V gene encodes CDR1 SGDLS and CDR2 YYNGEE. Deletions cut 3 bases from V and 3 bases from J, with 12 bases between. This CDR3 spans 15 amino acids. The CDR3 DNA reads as TGTGCCAGCAGCGGACGGGACACCTACACCGGGGAGCTGTTTTTT. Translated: CASSGRDTYTGELFF. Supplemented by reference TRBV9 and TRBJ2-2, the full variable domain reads DSGVTQTPKHLITATGQRVTLRCSPRSGDLSVYWYQQSLDQGLQFLIQYYNGEERAKGNILERFSAQQFPDLHSELNLSSLELGDSALYFCASSGRDTYTGELFFGEGSRLTVL.

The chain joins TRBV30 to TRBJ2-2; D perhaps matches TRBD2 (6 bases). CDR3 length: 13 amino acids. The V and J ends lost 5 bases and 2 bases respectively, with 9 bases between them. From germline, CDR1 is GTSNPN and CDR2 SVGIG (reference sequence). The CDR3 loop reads CAWGRGNTGELFF. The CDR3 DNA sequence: TGTGCCTGGGGGCGGGGAAACACCGGGGAGCTGTTTTTT.

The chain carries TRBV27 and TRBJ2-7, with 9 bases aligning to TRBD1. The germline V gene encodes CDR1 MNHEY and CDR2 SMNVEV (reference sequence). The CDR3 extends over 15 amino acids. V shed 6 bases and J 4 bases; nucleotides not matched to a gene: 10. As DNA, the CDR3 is TGTGCCAGCAGATATTCCAGTGGACAGGGGTACGAGCAGTACGTC. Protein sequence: CASRYSSGQGYEQYV.

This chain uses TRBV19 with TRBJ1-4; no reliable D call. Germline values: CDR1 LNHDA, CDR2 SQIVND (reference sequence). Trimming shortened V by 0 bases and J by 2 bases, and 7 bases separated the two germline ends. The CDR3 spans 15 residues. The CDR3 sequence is CASSIEAATNEKLFF. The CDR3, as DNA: TGTGCCAGTAGTATAGAGGCGGCCACTAATGAAAAACTGTTTTTT.

The CDR3 region is CASRGTGVAGYTF. Written as DNA, the CDR3 is TGTGCCAGCAGGGGGACAGGGGTCGCTGGCTACACCTTC. The J gene is TRBJ1-2, the V gene TRBV9; 10 bases match TRBD1. The germline gives CDR1 SGDLS, CDR2 YYNGEE. V was clipped by 5 bases and J by 7 bases; unmatched bases: 5. This CDR3 has 13 residues.

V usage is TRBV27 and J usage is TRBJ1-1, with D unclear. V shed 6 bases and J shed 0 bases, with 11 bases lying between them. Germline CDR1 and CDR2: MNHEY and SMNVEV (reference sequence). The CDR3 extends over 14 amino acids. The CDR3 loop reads CASRPLGMNTEAFF. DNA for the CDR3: TGTGCCAGCAGGCCGCTGGGGATGAACACTGAAGCTTTCTTT.

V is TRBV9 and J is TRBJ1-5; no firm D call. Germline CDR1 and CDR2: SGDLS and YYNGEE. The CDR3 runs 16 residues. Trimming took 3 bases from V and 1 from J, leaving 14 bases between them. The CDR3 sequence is CASSDDREGSNQPQHF. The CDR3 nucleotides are TGTGCCAGCAGCGACGACCGCGAAGGAAGCAATCAGCCCCAGCATTTT.

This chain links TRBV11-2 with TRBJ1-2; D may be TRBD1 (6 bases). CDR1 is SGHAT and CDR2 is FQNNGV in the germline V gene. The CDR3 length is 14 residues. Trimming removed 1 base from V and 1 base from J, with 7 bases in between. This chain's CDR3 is CASSLVDSNYGYTF. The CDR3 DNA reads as TGTGCCAGCAGCTTAGTGGACAGTAACTATGGCTACACCTTC.

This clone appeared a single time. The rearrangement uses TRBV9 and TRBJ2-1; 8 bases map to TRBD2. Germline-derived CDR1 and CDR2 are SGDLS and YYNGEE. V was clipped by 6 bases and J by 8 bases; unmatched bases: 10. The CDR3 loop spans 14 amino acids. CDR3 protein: CASTVGLVRDEQFF. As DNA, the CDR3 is TGTGCCAGCACGGTGGGACTAGTGAGAGATGAGCAGTTCTTC.

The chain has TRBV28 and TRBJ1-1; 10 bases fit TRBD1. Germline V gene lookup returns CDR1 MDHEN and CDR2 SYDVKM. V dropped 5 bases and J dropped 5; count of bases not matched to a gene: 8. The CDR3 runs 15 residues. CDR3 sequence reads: CASSPWTGGETEAFF. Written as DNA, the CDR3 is TGTGCCAGCAGTCCGTGGACAGGGGGTGAAACTGAAGCTTTCTTT.

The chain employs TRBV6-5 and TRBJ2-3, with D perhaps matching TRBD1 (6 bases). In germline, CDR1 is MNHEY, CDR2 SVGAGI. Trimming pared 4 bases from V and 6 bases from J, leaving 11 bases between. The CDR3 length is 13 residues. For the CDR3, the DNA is TGTGCCAGCAGTTTAAGGGGGTACGATACGCAGTATTTT. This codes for CASSLRGYDTQYF.

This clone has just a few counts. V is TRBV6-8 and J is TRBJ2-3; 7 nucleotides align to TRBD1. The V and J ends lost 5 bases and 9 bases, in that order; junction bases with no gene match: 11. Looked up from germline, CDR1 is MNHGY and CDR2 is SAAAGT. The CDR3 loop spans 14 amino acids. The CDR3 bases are TGTGCCAGCAGTATTCGGGACAGAAAAGGCACGCAGTATTTT. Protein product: CASSIRDRKGTQYF.

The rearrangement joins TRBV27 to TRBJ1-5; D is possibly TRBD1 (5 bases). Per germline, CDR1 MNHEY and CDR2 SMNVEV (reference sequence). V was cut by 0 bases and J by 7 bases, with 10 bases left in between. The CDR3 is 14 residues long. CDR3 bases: TGTGCCAGCAGTTTATCGACAGAAAGCCAGCCCCAGCATTTT. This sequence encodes CASSLSTESQPQHF.